The 5 T cell receptor beta chains below all came from one sample that was sequenced in a study of blood T cell repertoires in COVID-19. The protocol was immunoSEQ multiplex PCR, while the TCRdb copy is restricted to in-frame clones and leaves out a portion. The sample shows 110,000 or so clones, more than 70% of them seen only once. The material sequenced was peripheral blood. The receptors stem from a human donor in a cohort sampled during active COVID-19.

The V gene is TRBV4-2, the J gene TRBJ2-7, with D perhaps matching TRBD2 (5 bases). Trimming took off 0 bases at V and 7 bases at J, with 22 bases between the two ends. CDR1 LGHNA and CDR2 YNFKEQ come from the germline V gene. The CDR3 is 17 residues long. The CDR3 bases are TGTGCCAGCAGCCAAGATGACCGAATAGGGAGCTTTCTGGAGCAGTACTTC. Protein: CASSQDDRIGSFLEQYF.

The rearrangement joins TRBV7-9 to TRBJ1-2; D unresolved. Germline CDR1 SEHNR, CDR2 FQNEAQ (reference sequence). The CDR3 spans 18 residues. Trimming removed 1 base from V and 4 bases from J, with 22 bases in between. The CDR3, as DNA: TGTGCCAGCAGCTTAGGGGGTTCGGCCTCCCTCGCGGGCTATGGCTACACCTTC. As protein: CASSLGGSASLAGYGYTF.

In its sample, this clone was seen once. The chain carries TRBV15 and TRBJ1-5; the match to TRBD1 covers 8 bases. Losses at the gene ends were 3 bases for V and 7 bases for J; bases not matched to a gene: 14. Germline V lookup: CDR1 LNHNV, CDR2 YYDKDF (reference sequence). The CDR3 length is 17 residues. CDR3 sequence reads: CATSRANIQGGKQPQHF. The CDR3, as DNA: TGTGCCACCAGCAGGGCGAACATACAGGGGGGGAAACAGCCCCAGCATTTT.

V usage is TRBV28 and J usage is TRBJ2-7; D not resolved. V gave up 3 bases and J gave up 6 bases, with 6 bases separating them. This CDR3 contains 11 residues. CDR1 and CDR2 (germline): MDHEN, SYDVKM. In nucleotides, the CDR3 is TGTGCCAGCAGTTTCGAGAGCGAGCAGTACTTC. Translated, it gives CASSFESEQYF.

This clone was seen a handful of times. The chain couples TRBV28 to TRBJ2-7; no clear D gene. Trimming pared 2 bases from V and 1 base from J, leaving 6 bases between. The CDR3 sequence is 13 residues long. Germline-derived CDR1 and CDR2 are MDHEN and SYDVKM. The CDR3 here is CASSLGGSYEQYF. CDR3 nucleotide sequence: TGTGCCAGCAGTTTAGGCGGATCCTACGAGCAGTACTTC.